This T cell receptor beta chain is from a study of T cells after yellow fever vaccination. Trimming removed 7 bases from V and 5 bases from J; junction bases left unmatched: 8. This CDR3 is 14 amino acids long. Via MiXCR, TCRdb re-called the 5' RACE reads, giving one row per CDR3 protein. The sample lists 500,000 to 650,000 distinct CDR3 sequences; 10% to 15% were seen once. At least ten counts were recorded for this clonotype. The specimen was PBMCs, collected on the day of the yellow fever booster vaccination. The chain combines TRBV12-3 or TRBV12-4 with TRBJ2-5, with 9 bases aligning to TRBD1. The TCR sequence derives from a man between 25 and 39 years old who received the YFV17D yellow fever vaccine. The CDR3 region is CASTPQGAHETQYF. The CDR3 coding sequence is TGTGCCAGCACCCCACAGGGGGCGCATGAGACCCAGTACTTC.